This TCR beta chain came from a study of blood T cell repertoires in COVID-19. Study details: Acute and convalescent COVID-19 specimens originated in the United States, Italy and Spain. The analysed material was cDNA or gDNA that came from T cells, B-cell-depleted T cells, or PBMCs.

The germline V and J ends were trimmed by 4 bases and 0 bases, with 9 bases remaining between them. The CDR3 sequence is 14 residues long. The germline V gene has CDR1 SQVTM and CDR2 ANQGSEA. Produced via immunoSEQ multiplex PCR; TCRdb's table is partial and in-frame only. The sample includes some 74,000 clones, roughly 90% seen only once; the top ten take approximately 2.4%. The sequenced sample consisted of peripheral blood. This clonotype originated in a man between 50 and 59 years old with COVID-19, enrolled during active disease. J is TRBJ2-2 and V is TRBV29-1; maybe TRBD1 (5 bases). The CDR3 nucleotides are TGCAGCGTTGGACAGCTATCGAACACCGGGGAGCTGTTTTTT. Protein product: CSVGQLSNTGELFF.